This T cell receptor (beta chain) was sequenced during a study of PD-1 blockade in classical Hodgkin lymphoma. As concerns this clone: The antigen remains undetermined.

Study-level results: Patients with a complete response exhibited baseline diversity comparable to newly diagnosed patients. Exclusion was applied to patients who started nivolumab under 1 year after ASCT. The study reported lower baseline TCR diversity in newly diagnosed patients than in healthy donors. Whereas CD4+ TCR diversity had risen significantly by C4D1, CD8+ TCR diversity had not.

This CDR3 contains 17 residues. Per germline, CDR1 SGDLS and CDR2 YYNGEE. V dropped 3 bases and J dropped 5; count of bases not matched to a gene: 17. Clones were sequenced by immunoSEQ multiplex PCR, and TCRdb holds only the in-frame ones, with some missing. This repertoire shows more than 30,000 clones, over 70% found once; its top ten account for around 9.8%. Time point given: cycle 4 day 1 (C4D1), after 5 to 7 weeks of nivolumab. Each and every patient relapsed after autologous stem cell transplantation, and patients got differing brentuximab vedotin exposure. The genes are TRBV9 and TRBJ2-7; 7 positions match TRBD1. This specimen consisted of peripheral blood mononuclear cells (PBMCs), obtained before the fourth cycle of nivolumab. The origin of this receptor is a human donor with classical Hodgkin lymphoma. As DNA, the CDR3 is TGTGCCAGCAGCGAGCCCGGGGACAGCTTTGGAGACGACGAGCAGTACTTC. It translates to CASSEPGDSFGDDEQYF. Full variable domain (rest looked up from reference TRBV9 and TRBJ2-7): DSGVTQTPKHLITATGQRVTLRCSPRSGDLSVYWYQQSLDQGLQFLIQYYNGEERAKGNILERFSAQQFPDLHSELNLSSLELGDSALYFCASSEPGDSFGDDEQYFGPGTRLTVT.